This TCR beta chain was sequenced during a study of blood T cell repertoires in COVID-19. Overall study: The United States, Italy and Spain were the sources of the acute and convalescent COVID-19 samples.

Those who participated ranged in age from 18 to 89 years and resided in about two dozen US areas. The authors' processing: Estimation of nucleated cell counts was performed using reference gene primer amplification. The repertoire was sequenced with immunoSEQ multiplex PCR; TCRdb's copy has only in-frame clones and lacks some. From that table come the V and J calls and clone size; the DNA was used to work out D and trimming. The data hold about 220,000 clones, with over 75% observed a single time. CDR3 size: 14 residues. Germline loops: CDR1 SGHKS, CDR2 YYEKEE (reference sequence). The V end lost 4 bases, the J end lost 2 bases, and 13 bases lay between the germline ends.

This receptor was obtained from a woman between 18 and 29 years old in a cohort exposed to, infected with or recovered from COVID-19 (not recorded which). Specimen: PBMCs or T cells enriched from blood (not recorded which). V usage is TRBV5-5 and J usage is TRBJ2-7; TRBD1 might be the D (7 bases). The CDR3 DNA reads TGTGCCAGCAGCGCGGGACAGCCGACCTACGAGCAGTACTTC. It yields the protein CASSAGQPTYEQYF.